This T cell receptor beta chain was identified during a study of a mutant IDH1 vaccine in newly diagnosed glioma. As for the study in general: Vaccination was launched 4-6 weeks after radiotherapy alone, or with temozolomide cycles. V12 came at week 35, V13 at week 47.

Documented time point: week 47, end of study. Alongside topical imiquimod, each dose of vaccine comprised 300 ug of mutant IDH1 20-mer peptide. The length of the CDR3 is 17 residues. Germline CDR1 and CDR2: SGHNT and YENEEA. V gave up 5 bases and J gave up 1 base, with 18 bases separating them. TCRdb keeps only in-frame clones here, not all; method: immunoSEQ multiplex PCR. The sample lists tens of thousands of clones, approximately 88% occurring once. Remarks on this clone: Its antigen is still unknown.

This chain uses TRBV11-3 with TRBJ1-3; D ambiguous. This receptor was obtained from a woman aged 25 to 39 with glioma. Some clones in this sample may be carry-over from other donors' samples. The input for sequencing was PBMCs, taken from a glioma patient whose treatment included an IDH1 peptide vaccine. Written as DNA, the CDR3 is TGTGCCAGCAGCATTGGACGCACCCTAGTTTCTGGAAACACCATATATTTT. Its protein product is CASSIGRTLVSGNTIYF.